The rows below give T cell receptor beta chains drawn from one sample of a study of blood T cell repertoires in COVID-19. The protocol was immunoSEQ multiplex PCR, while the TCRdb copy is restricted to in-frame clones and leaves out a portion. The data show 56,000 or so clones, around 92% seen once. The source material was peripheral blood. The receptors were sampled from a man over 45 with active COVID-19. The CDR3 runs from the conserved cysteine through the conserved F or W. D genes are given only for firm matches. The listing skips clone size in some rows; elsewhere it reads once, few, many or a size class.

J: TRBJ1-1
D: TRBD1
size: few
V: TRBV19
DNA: TGTGCCAGTAGTATGGGACAGGGCTTCAAAGCTTTCTTT
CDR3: CASSMGQGFKAFF

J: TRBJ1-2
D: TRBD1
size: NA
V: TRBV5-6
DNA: TGTGCCAGCAGCTTTCAGGGGGTCTATGGCTACACCTTC
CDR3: CASSFQGVYGYTF

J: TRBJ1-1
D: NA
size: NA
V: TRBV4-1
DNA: TGCGCCAGCAGCCCAGAGGGTTCGGGAAACACTGAAGCTTTCTTT
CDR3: CASSPEGSGNTEAFF

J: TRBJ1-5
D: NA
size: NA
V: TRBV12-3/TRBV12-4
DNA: TGTGCCAGCACCCACAGCCTCAATCAGCCCCAGCATTTT
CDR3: CASTHSLNQPQHF

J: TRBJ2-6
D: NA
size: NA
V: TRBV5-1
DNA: TGCGCCAGCAGCTTGGCCAGAGACTCCGACTCTGGGGCCAACGTCCTGACTTTC
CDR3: CASSLARDSDSGANVLTF

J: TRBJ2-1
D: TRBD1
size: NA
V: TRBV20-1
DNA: TGCAGTGCTACTGACAGGGTCTTATATGAGCAGTTCTTC
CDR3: CSATDRVLYEQFF

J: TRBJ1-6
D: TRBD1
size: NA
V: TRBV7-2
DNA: TGTGCCAGCAGCTCAACCGGGACAGGGGATTCACCCCTCCACTTT
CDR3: CASSSTGTGDSPLHF

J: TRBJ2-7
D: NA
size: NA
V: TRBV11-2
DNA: TGTGCCAGCAGCTTAGCGGGCTACGAGCAGTACTTC
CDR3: CASSLAGYEQYF

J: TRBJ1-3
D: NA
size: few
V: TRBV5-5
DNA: TGTGCCAGCAACAGGGAAAACACCATATATTTT
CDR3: CASNRENTIYF

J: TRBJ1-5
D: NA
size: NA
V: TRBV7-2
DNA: TGTGCCAGCAGCTTAGCGCGGTTAGGACAGCCCCAGCATTTT
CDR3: CASSLARLGQPQHF

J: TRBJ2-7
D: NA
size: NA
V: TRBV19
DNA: TGTGCCAGTAGTAAGGCGGCTTCCTACGAGCAGTACTTC
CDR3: CASSKAASYEQYF

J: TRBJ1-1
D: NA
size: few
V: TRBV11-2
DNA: TGTGCCAGCAGCTTAGAATTTGGCAGAATGAACACTGAAGCTTTCTTT
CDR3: CASSLEFGRMNTEAFF

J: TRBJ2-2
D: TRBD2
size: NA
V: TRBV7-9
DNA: TGTGCCAGCAGTCGGTATAGCGGGGGGCTGAACACCGGGGAGCTGTTTTTT
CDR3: CASSRYSGGLNTGELFF

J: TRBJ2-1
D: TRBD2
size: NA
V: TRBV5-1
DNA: TGCGCCAGCAGCTTGGTGGCTAGCGGGAGGGATGAGCAGTTCTTC
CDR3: CASSLVASGRDEQFF

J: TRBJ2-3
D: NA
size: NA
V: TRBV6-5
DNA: TGTGCCAGCAGACAAAGCGGGCTCACAGATACGCAGTATTTT
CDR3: CASRQSGLTDTQYF

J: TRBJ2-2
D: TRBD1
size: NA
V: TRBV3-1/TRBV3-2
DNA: TGTGCCAGCCAGGGGGCGGGCACCGGGGAGCTGTTTTTT
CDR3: CASQGAGTGELFF

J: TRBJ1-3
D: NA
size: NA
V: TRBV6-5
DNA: TGTGCCAGCCAACTCCAGGGCTTTACTGGAAACACCATATATTTT
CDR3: CASQLQGFTGNTIYF

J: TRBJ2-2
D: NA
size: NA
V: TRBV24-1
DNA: TGTGCCACCAGGGGGGCCGGGGATGAGTACACCGGGGAGCTGTTTTTT
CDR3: CATRGAGDEYTGELFF

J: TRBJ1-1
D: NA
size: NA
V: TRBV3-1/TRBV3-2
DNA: TGTGCCAGCAGCCAAGATATAGGAGGACTCGAGGCTTTCTTT
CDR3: CASSQDIGGLEAFF

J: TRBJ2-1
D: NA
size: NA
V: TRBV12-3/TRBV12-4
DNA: TGTGCCAGCAGTTGGAACTCCCGACAAGAGCAGTTCTTC
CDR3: CASSWNSRQEQFF

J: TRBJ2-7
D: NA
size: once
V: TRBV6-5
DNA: TGTGCCAGCAGTAGCCCCTGGGGGGGGCGGTACGAGCAGTACTTC
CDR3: CASSSPWGGRYEQYF

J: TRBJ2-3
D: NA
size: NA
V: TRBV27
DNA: TGTGCCAGCAGTTTCGCCGCGACTAGTCTTGGAGATACGCAGTATTTT
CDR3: CASSFAATSLGDTQYF

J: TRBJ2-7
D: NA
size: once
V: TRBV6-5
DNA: TGTGCCAGCAGAGCCAGGCCCAGGGGCGAGCAGTACTTC
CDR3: CASRARPRGEQYF

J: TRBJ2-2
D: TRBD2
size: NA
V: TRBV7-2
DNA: TGTGCCAGCAGCGGTCTAGCGGGAGGGCCCGGGGAGCTGTTTTTT
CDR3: CASSGLAGGPGELFF

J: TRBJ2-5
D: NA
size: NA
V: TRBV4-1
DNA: TGCGCCAGCAGCCAAGAGAATCCTCGGGGTCGGGAGACCCAGTACTTC
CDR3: CASSQENPRGRETQYF

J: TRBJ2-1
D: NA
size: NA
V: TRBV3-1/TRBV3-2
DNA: TGTGCCAGCAGCCCGGTCAGACCCCAGGGGTATGAGCAGTTCTTC
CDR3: CASSPVRPQGYEQFF

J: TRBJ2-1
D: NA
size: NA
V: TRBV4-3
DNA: TGCGCCAGCAGCCAAGCGGTAGCGGCCTACAATGAGCAGTTCTTC
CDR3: CASSQAVAAYNEQFF

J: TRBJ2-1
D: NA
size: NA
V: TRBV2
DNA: TGTGCCAGCAGTGTGTTGGGAGACTCCTACAATGAGCAGTTCTTC
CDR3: CASSVLGDSYNEQFF

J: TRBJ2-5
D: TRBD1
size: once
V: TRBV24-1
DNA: TGTGCCACCAGTGATGTGGGACAGGGAAGAGAGACCCAGTACTTC
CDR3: CATSDVGQGRETQYF

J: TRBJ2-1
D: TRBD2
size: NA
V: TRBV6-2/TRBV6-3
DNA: TGTGCCAGCAGTCGGACTAGCGGGGGGGCCAATGAGCAGTTCTTC
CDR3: CASSRTSGGANEQFF

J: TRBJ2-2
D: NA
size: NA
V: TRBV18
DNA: TGTGCCAGCTCACCTCTCAGGGCGAACACCGGGGAGCTGTTTTTT
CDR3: CASSPLRANTGELFF

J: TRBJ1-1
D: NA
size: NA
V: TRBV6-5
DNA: TGTGCCAGCGTCACCCACAGGTCGGGCACTGAAGCTTTCTTT
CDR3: CASVTHRSGTEAFF

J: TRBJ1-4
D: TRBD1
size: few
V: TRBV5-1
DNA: TGCGCCAGCAGCTTAGGGACAGGAAGCGAAAAACTGTTTTTT
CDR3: CASSLGTGSEKLFF

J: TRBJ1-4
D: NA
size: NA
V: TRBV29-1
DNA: TGCAGCGTGAGGGGAGGGCCCAATGAAAAACTGTTTTTT
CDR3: CSVRGGPNEKLFF

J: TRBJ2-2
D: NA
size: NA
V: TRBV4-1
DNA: TGCGCCAGCAGCCAAGCGTTCGTTCGCGGGGACACCGGGGAGCTGTTTTTT
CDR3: CASSQAFVRGDTGELFF

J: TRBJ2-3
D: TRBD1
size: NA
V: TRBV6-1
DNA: TGTGCCAGCAGTGCCCTCTTCCGGGACAGGTTGCGCACAGATACGCAGTATTTT
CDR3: CASSALFRDRLRTDTQYF

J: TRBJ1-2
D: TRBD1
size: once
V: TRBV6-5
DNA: TGTGCCAGCAGCGAGGGGGCGACCTATGGCTACACCTTC
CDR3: CASSEGATYGYTF

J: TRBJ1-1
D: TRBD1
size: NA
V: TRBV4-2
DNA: TGTGCCAGCAGCCAAGTGCCAGGGGGCAACACTGAAGCTTTCTTT
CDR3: CASSQVPGGNTEAFF

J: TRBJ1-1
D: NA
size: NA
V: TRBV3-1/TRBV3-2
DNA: TGTGCCAGCAGCCCTCGACAGAACACTGAAGCTTTCTTT
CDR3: CASSPRQNTEAFF

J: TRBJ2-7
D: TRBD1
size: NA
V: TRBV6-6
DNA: TGTGCCAGCAGTTACGGGACAGGTTACGAGCAGTACTTC
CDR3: CASSYGTGYEQYF

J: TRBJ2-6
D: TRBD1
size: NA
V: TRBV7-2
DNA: TGTGCCAGCAGTACAGGGGGCAATGGGGCCAACGTCCTGACTTTC
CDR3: CASSTGGNGANVLTF

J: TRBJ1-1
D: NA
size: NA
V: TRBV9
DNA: TGTGCCAGCAGCGTAGATGAGGGTTCTGAAGCTTTCTTT
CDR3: CASSVDEGSEAFF

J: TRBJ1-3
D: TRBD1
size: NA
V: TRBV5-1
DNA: TGCGCCAGCAGCCGGGGACAGGGGCTCTCTGGAAACACCATATATTTT
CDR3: CASSRGQGLSGNTIYF

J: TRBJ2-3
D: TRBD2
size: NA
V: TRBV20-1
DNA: TGCAGTGCTAGTCCCAGCGGGAGGATCACAGATACGCAGTATTTT
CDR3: CSASPSGRITDTQYF

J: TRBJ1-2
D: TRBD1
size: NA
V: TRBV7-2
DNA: TGTGCCAGCAGCGGCGGAAAGGGACAGGGCAACTATGGCTACACCTTC
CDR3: CASSGGKGQGNYGYTF

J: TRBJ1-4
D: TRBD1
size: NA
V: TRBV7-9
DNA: TGTGCCAGCAGCGTTCAGGGGGCGCGGATCGAAAAACTGTTTTTT
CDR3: CASSVQGARIEKLFF

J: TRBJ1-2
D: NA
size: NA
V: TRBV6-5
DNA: TGTGCCAGCAGCGGCGGGCCGACCTCTAACTATGGCTACACCTTC
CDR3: CASSGGPTSNYGYTF

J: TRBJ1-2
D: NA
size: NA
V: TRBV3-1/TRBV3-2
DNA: TGTGCCAGCAGCCAAGCTCGGGGGGTAATGAGCTATGGCTACACCTTC
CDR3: CASSQARGVMSYGYTF

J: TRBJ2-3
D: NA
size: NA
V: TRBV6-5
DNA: TGTGCCAGCAGTTACTCTGGGGGAGGGCAGTATTTT
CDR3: CASSYSGGGQYF

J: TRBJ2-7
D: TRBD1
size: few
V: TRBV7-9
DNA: TGTGCCAGCAGCTTAAGAACAGGGGCATCCTACGAGCAGTACTTC
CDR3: CASSLRTGASYEQYF

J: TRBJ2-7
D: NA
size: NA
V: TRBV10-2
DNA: TGCGCCAGCCGAAATCAAAACCTAAGAGAGCAGTACTTC
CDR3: CASRNQNLREQYF

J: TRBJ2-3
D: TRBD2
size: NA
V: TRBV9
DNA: TGTGCCAGCAGCGTAGAACTAGCGCGCACAGATACGCAGTATTTT
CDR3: CASSVELARTDTQYF

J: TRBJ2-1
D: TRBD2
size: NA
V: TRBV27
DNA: TGTGCCAGCAAATTAGGGGGAGCGGGAGTCTCCAATGAGCAGTTCTTC
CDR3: CASKLGGAGVSNEQFF

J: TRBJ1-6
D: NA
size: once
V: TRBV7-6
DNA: TGTGCCAGCAGCTTAGTATCAAGGGGTAATTCACCCCTCCACTTT
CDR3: CASSLVSRGNSPLHF